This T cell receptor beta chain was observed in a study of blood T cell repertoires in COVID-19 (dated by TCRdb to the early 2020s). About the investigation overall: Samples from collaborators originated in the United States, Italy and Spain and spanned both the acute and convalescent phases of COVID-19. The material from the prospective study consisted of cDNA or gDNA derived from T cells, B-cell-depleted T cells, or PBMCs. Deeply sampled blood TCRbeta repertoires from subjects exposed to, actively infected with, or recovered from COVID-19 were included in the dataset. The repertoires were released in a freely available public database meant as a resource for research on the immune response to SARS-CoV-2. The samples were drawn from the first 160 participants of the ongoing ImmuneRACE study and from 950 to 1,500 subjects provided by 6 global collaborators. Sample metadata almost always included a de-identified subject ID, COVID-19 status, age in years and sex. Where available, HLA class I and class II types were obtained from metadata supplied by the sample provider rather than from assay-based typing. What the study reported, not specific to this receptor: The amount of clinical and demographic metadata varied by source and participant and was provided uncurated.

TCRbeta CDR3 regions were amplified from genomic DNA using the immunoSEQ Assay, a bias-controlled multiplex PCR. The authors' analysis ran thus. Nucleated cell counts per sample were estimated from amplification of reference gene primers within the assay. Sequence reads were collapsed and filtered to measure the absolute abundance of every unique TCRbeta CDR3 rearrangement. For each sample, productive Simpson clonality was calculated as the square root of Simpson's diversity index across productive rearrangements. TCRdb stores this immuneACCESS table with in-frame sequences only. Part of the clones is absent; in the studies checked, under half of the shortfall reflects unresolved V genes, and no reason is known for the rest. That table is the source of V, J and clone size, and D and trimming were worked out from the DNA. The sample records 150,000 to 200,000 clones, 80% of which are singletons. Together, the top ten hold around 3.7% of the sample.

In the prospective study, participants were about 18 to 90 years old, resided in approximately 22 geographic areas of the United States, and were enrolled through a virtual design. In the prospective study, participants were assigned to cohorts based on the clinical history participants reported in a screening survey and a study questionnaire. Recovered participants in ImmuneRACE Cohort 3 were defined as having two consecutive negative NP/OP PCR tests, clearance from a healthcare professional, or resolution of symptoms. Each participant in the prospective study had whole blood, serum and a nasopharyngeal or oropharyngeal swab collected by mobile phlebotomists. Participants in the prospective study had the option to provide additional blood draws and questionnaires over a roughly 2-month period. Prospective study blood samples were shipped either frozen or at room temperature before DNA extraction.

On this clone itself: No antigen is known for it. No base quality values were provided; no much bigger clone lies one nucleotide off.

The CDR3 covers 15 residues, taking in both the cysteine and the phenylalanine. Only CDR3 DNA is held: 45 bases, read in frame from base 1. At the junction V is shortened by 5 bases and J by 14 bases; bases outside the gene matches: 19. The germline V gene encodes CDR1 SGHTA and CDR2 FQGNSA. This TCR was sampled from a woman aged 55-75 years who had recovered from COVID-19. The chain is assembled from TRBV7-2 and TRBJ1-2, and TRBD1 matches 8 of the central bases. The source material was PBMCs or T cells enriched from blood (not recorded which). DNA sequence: TGTGCCAGCAGCCCGGGGCGGGCGACAGGGGCCCCCGAGACCTTC. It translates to CASSPGRATGAPETF.